The 26 T cell receptor beta chains given below trace back to one sample, sequenced in a study of T cells after posttransplantation cyclophosphamide. The repertoire was sequenced with immunoSEQ multiplex PCR; TCRdb's copy has only in-frame clones and lacks some. The sample carries 3,500 to 4,000 clones, roughly 68% recorded once. Sequenced material: memory CD8+ T cells sorted from blood. These receptors all stem from a man aged 50-60 years.

This chain links TRBV9 with TRBJ1-2; 7 nucleotides align to TRBD1. The germline gives CDR1 SGDLS, CDR2 YYNGEE. V lost 5 bases, J lost 8 bases, and 6 bases stayed unmatched. The CDR3 has 12 amino acids. CDR3 sequence: CASSTTGIGYTF. The CDR3 nucleotides read TGTGCCAGCAGTACGACAGGGATCGGCTACACCTTC.

The chain employs TRBV7-8 and TRBJ2-7; the D is unclear. Trimming removed 5 bases from V and 4 bases from J, with 12 bases in between. This CDR3 spans 13 amino acids. Germline CDR1 is SGHVS and CDR2 is FQNEAQ. Here the CDR3 DNA reads TGTGCCAGCAGCCCGGGTCCCGGTTACGAGCAGTACTTC. As protein: CASSPGPGYEQYF. Based on the CDR3 plus reference TRBV7-8 and TRBJ2-7, the full variable domain is GAGVSQSPRYKVAKRGQDVALRCDPISGHVSLFWYQQALGQGPEFLTYFQNEAQLDKSGLPSDRFFAERPEGSVSTLKIQRTQQEDSAVYLCASSPGPGYEQYFGPGTRLTVT.

The chain is built from TRBV7-9 and TRBJ2-5; possibly TRBD2 for D (6 bases). The end of the DNA is better explained by TRBJ2-7, so the J call may be wrong. This CDR3 is built from 15 residues. Germline-derived CDR1 and CDR2 are SEHNR and FQNEAQ (reference sequence). CDR3 residues: CASSPRAGGSYEQYF. Here the CDR3 DNA reads TGTGCCAGCAGCCCGAGGGCTGGGGGGTCCTACGAGCAGTACTTC.

The chain joins TRBV6-5 to TRBJ1-2; tentatively, D is TRBD1 (5 bases). The CDR3 contains 15 residues. Trimming left V 2 bases short and J 7 bases short, with 17 bases between. Looked up from germline, CDR1 is MNHEY and CDR2 is SVGAGI. The CDR3 DNA is TGTGCCAGCAGTTACCAGGGCTTTGGGGCTGGTGGCTACACCTTC. This encodes CASSYQGFGAGGYTF.

The chain employs TRBV27 and TRBJ2-2; 16 bases are a match to TRBD2. The V gene's germline CDR1 is MNHEY and CDR2 SMNVEV (reference sequence). The CDR3 covers 18 residues. J gave up 6 bases and V 8 bases, and 12 bases lay outside the gene matches. The CDR3 sequence: CASGVGGLAGGPSGELFF. Here the CDR3 DNA reads TGTGCCAGCGGAGTGGGGGGACTAGCGGGAGGGCCGTCCGGGGAGCTGTTTTTT.

The V and J genes are TRBV7-8 and TRBJ2-7, with D maybe TRBD2 (6 bases). Germline CDR1 SGHVS, CDR2 FQNEAQ. The V gene lost 3 bases and the J gene lost 4 bases, with 10 bases spanning the gap. The CDR3 totals 13 residues. CDR3: CASSLGLFYEQYF. For the CDR3, the DNA is TGTGCCAGCAGCTTGGGACTCTTTTACGAGCAGTACTTC. Complete variable domain (other parts from reference TRBV7-8 and TRBJ2-7): GAGVSQSPRYKVAKRGQDVALRCDPISGHVSLFWYQQALGQGPEFLTYFQNEAQLDKSGLPSDRFFAERPEGSVSTLKIQRTQQEDSAVYLCASSLGLFYEQYFGPGTRLTVT.

This clone was found a few times. This chain uses TRBV30 with TRBJ2-3, with D maybe TRBD1 (5 bases). CDR3 size: 13 residues. Per germline, CDR1 GTSNPN and CDR2 SVGIG (reference sequence). The V and J ends lost 2 bases and 2 bases respectively, with 8 bases between them. The CDR3 sequence is CAWSWTSTDTQYF. The CDR3, as DNA: TGTGCCTGGAGTTGGACATCCACAGATACGCAGTATTTT.

V gene TRBV6-1 combines with J gene TRBJ1-2, with D perhaps TRBD1 (5 bases). Looked up from germline, CDR1 is MNHNS and CDR2 is SASEGT. The V end was cut by 7 bases, the J end by 4 bases, with 19 bases between. This CDR3 comprises 15 residues. The CDR3 DNA is TGTGCCAGCACCGGGACTCCAACCGGCGGCTATGGCTACACCTTC. Protein: CASTGTPTGGYGYTF.

The rearrangement uses TRBV5-5 and TRBJ2-1; D is ambiguous. This CDR3 is 14 amino acids long. V was clipped by 1 base and J by 1 base, with 6 bases between them. Germline loops: CDR1 SGHKS, CDR2 YYEKEE (reference sequence). The CDR3 protein is CASSLSESYNEQFF. CDR3 sequence (DNA): TGTGCCAGCAGCTTGTCGGAGTCCTACAATGAGCAGTTCTTC.

The J gene is TRBJ1-2, the V gene TRBV4-2, with D tentatively TRBD1 (6 bases). The V gene's germline CDR1 is LGHNA and CDR2 YNFKEQ. The CDR3 is made up of 13 amino acids. The germline V and J ends were trimmed by 3 bases and 6 bases, with 11 bases remaining between them. DNA of the CDR3: TGTGCCAGCAGCCAGACAGGAGTGGATGGCTACACCTTC. Amino acids: CASSQTGVDGYTF.

The J gene is TRBJ2-5, the V gene TRBV4-3; D uncertain. The DNA end lines up better with TRBJ2-7; the J call may be wrong. The CDR3 is 13 amino acids. CDR1 and CDR2 from the germline V gene are LGHNA and YSLEER. The CDR3 protein is CASSPAWGYEQYF. As DNA, the CDR3 is TGCGCCAGCAGCCCCGCCTGGGGCTACGAGCAGTACTTC.

The chain is built from TRBV28 and TRBJ2-3, with 12 bases aligning to TRBD2. Unmatched junction bases numbered 2, after V lost 7 bases and J lost 0 bases. Germline V lookup: CDR1 MDHEN, CDR2 SYDVKM. The CDR3 length is 15 residues. The CDR3 protein is CASTGTSGSTDTQYF. For the CDR3, the DNA is TGTGCCAGCACCGGGACTAGCGGGAGCACAGATACGCAGTATTTT.

The chain joins TRBV2 to TRBJ2-1; D might be TRBD2 (5 bases). V lost 4 bases and J 4 bases, leaving 11 bases between the germline ends. There are 14 residues in the CDR3. The germline CDR1 and CDR2 sequences are SNHLY and FYNNEI. The CDR3 loop reads CASSVTGDYNEQFF. The CDR3 coding sequence is TGTGCCAGCAGTGTTACCGGGGATTACAATGAGCAGTTCTTC. Filled out from reference TRBV2 and TRBJ2-1, the complete variable domain reads EPEVTQTPSHQVTQMGQEVILRCVPISNHLYFYWYRQILGQKVEFLVSFYNNEISEKSEIFDDQFSVERPDGSNFTLKIRSTKLEDSAMYFCASSVTGDYNEQFFGPGTRLTVL.

Comments on this clone: In the same sample, other DNA sequences code for this CDR3. The chain is built from TRBV10-2 and TRBJ1-1; D gene uncertain. Per germline, CDR1 WSHSY and CDR2 SAAADI. The CDR3 length is 13 residues. V lost 6 bases, J lost 1 base, and 9 bases lay in between. The CDR3 nucleotides are TGCGCCAGCAGCGTTACGGGGAACACTGAAGCTTTCTTT. Encoded protein: CASSVTGNTEAFF.

This sequence joins TRBV7-8 and TRBJ1-5, with 7 nucleotides matching TRBD1. J was trimmed by 3 bases and V by 3 bases; bases with no gene match: 5. This CDR3 spans 15 amino acids. Germline CDR1 is SGHVS and CDR2 is FQNEAQ. The CDR3 protein is CASSFRGTVNQPQHF. The CDR3 nucleotides read TGTGCCAGCAGCTTTCGCGGGACAGTCAATCAGCCCCAGCATTTT.

The rearrangement links TRBV27 to TRBJ2-1; D is possibly TRBD2 (5 bases). V was pared by 5 bases and J by 3 bases, with 8 bases between. This CDR3 has 13 amino acids. Germline V lookup: CDR1 MNHEY, CDR2 SMNVEV (reference sequence). The DNA of the CDR3 is TGTGCCAGCAGTCTCGGACTCTACAATGAGCAGTTCTTC. This codes for CASSLGLYNEQFF.

This chain joins TRBV6-5 and TRBJ1-2; the match to TRBD1 covers 8 bases. In germline, CDR1 is MNHEY, CDR2 SVGAGI. The CDR3 has 15 amino acids. V lost 1 base and J lost 4; bases outside the gene matches: 5. Written as DNA, the CDR3 is TGTGCCAGCAGTTACTTCGGGACAGGACCCTATGGCTACACCTTC. This translates into CASSYFGTGPYGYTF.

This clone was recorded only once. The chain employs TRBV4-1 and TRBJ2-7, with D perhaps matching TRBD1 (6 bases). Looked up from germline, CDR1 is MGHRA and CDR2 is YSYEKL. The CDR3 runs 15 residues. The ends were cut back, 1 base at V and 3 bases at J, with 13 bases in the middle. The CDR3 DNA reads as TGCGCCAGCAGCCAAGTGGAGGACAGACTCTACGAGCAGTACTTC. Translated: CASSQVEDRLYEQYF.

The chain carries TRBV28 and TRBJ2-7; possibly TRBD1 for D (6 bases). Germline V CDR1 and CDR2: MDHEN, SYDVKM. The CDR3 has 16 amino acids. The V end lost 4 bases, the J end lost 5 bases, and 21 bases lay between the germline ends. CDR3 nucleotide sequence: TGTGCCAGCAGTTGGGATAGGACAGAGCTGATCAACGAGCAGTACTTC. Its translation: CASSWDRTELINEQYF.

The chain recombines TRBV19 with TRBJ2-7, with 7 nucleotides matching TRBD2. With 3 bases clipped from V and 1 base from J, the junction kept 9 bases outside the gene matches. Germline V CDR1 and CDR2: LNHDA, SQIVND (reference sequence). CDR3 size: 16 residues. The CDR3 DNA sequence: TGTGCCAGTAGTATCCCCCATAGCGGGCCATCCTACGAGCAGTACTTC. It translates to CASSIPHSGPSYEQYF.

The rearrangement uses TRBV2 and TRBJ2-7; TRBD2 is a possible D gene (5 bases). V was shortened by 7 bases and J by 0 bases, with 16 bases between the two germline ends. In germline, CDR1 is SNHLY, CDR2 FYNNEI. The CDR3 spans 15 residues. The CDR3 nucleotides are TGTGCCAGCATACGAGGGTGGAGAGACTCCTACGAGCAGTACTTC. This codes for CASIRGWRDSYEQYF.

The chain recombines TRBV5-1 with TRBJ1-5, with 8 bases lining up with TRBD1. With 2 bases clipped from V and 5 bases from J, the junction kept 6 bases outside the gene matches. Germline V gene data show CDR1 as SGHRS and CDR2 as YFSETQ. The CDR3 extends over 15 amino acids. The CDR3 sequence is CASSFNRQGHQPQHF. The CDR3 bases are TGCGCCAGCAGCTTCAATCGACAGGGGCATCAGCCCCAGCATTTT.

The J gene is TRBJ1-1, the V gene TRBV7-8; D unresolved. The CDR3 extends over 14 amino acids. V dropped 3 bases and J dropped 1 base, with 9 bases sitting between them. Germline loops: CDR1 SGHVS, CDR2 FQNEAQ. Here the CDR3 DNA reads TGTGCCAGCAGCTTTTACACCGAGAACACTGAAGCTTTCTTT. This codes for CASSFYTENTEAFF.

The gene calls are TRBV10-1 and TRBJ2-2; 7 bases match TRBD2. Germline-derived CDR1 and CDR2 are WNHNN and SYGVQD (reference sequence). The V gene end was trimmed by 10 bases and the J gene end by 6 bases; junction bases not matched to a gene: 8. The CDR3 contains 13 residues. This CDR3 is CAIKLREPGELFF. The CDR3 nucleotides read TGCGCCATCAAATTGCGGGAGCCCGGGGAGCTGTTTTTT.

The rearrangement joins TRBV2 to TRBJ2-7; tentatively, D is TRBD1 (5 bases). The V gene's germline CDR1 is SNHLY and CDR2 FYNNEI. The CDR3 loop spans 15 amino acids. The ends were cut back, 4 bases at V and 6 bases at J, with 19 bases in the middle. Written as DNA, the CDR3 is TGTGCCAGCAGTGCACATACTTCAGGGTTGGGCGAGCAGTACTTC. It specifies CASSAHTSGLGEQYF.

This clone was picked up a small number of times. This rearrangement joins TRBV4-1 to TRBJ1-1; possibly TRBD1 for D (6 bases). This CDR3 spans 15 amino acids. V dropped 0 bases and J dropped 1 base, with 9 bases sitting between them. The V gene's germline CDR1 is MGHRA and CDR2 YSYEKL. As DNA, the CDR3 is TGCGCCAGCAGCCAAGATCGGGGACAGAACACTGAAGCTTTCTTT. Its protein is CASSQDRGQNTEAFF.